The next 29 T cell receptor beta chains were all read from a single sample in a study of T cell responses to AZD1222 COVID-19 vaccine. Here immunoSEQ multiplex PCR was the method, and the copy in TCRdb shows in-frame clones only, minus some. Here the sample spans some 100,000 clones, roughly 87% being singletons. The specimen comprised peripheral blood, sampled on day 0 of MenACWY control vaccination. Receptors were obtained from an adult in good health.

The chain carries TRBV28 and TRBJ1-2; D gene ambiguous. CDR1 and CDR2 (germline): MDHEN, SYDVKM. The CDR3 has 13 amino acids. The V end was cut by 6 bases, the J end by 2 bases, with 10 bases between. Here the CDR3 reads CASSSFGNYGYTF. DNA of the CDR3: TGTGCCAGCAGCTCCTTTGGGAACTATGGCTACACCTTC.

CDR3 sequence (DNA): TGTGCCAGCAGCTTACACAGCGGGGGGGCTAACTACAATGAGCAGTTCTTC. This codes for CASSLHSGGANYNEQFF. The chain combines TRBV7-6 with TRBJ2-1, with 10 bases aligning to TRBD2. The J segment lost 3 bases and the V segment lost 2 bases, leaving 7 bases of the junction unmatched. The germline V gene has CDR1 SGHVS and CDR2 FNYEAQ. The CDR3 runs to 17 residues.

The V and J genes are TRBV20-1 and TRBJ1-2; D unresolved. The CDR3 covers 12 residues. V lost 3 bases and J lost 5, with 10 bases in between. Looked up from germline, CDR1 is DFQATT and CDR2 is SNEGSKA (reference sequence). CDR3 sequence: CSASRQLYGYTF. Here the CDR3 DNA reads TGCAGTGCTAGTCGGCAGCTGTATGGCTACACCTTC.

The chain is built from TRBV4-1 and TRBJ2-1, with TRBD2 matching 8 bases. This CDR3 comprises 17 residues. J was trimmed by 5 bases and V by 4 bases; bases with no gene match: 13. From germline, CDR1 is MGHRA and CDR2 YSYEKL. CDR3 residues: CASSRETGGQGNNEQFF. The CDR3 DNA reads as TGCGCCAGCAGCCGAGAGACGGGGGGGCAAGGAAACAATGAGCAGTTCTTC.

This chain uses TRBV5-1 with TRBJ2-1, with D possibly TRBD1 on 5 matching bases. The CDR3 spans 16 residues. Germline lookup yields CDR1 SGHRS and CDR2 YFSETQ. Trimming took 2 bases from V and 0 from J, leaving 12 bases between them. This chain's CDR3 is CASSLGAVNSYNEQFF. The CDR3 DNA reads as TGCGCCAGCAGCTTAGGGGCTGTTAACTCCTACAATGAGCAGTTCTTC.

The gene calls are TRBV5-1 and TRBJ2-7; possibly TRBD1 for D (6 bases). Germline values: CDR1 SGHRS, CDR2 YFSETQ. The CDR3 length is 14 residues. Trimming pared 0 bases from V and 0 bases from J, leaving 7 bases between. CDR3 nucleotides: TGCGCCAGCAGCTTGGGGACAGACTCCTACGAGCAGTACTTC. It yields the protein CASSLGTDSYEQYF. The full variable domain, its missing parts supplied by reference TRBV5-1 and TRBJ2-7, is KAGVTQTPRYLIKTRGQQVTLSCSPISGHRSVSWYQQTPGQGLQFLFEYFSETQRNKGNFPGRFSGRQFSNSRSEMNVSTLELGDSALYLCASSLGTDSYEQYFGPGTRLTVT.

J is TRBJ2-1 and V is TRBV5-1; 10 bases are a match to TRBD1. V lost 1 base to trimming and J lost 7 bases; unmatched junction nucleotides: 5. The CDR3 is made up of 15 amino acids. CDR1 SGHRS and CDR2 YFSETQ come from the germline V gene. In DNA form, the CDR3 reads TGCGCCAGCAGCTTGTTAGGGACAGGGGCAAATGAGCAGTTCTTC. The encoded protein is CASSLLGTGANEQFF.

V and J are TRBV4-1 and TRBJ2-7; 10 bases agree with TRBD1. V trimming: 3 bases; J trimming: 1 base; junction bases outside the gene matches: 6. Germline CDR1 MGHRA, CDR2 YSYEKL. The CDR3 runs 16 residues. The CDR3: CASSQLTGGLSYEQYF. CDR3 sequence (DNA): TGCGCCAGCAGCCAGCTGACAGGGGGCTTATCCTACGAGCAGTACTTC.

CDR3 residues: CASSQSRTGLYEQYF. In nucleotides, the CDR3 is TGTGCCAGCAGCCAATCCCGGACAGGGCTCTACGAGCAGTACTTC. The V and J genes are TRBV3-1 (or the pseudogene TRBV3-2) and TRBJ2-7; TRBD1 matches at 8 bases. There are 15 residues in the CDR3. Germline lookup yields CDR1 LGHDT and CDR2 YNNKEL (reference sequence). The J segment lost 3 bases and the V segment lost 2 bases, leaving 6 bases of the junction unmatched.

This clone was detected a few times. CDR3 residues: CASSLVSTGQAGNTIYF. The CDR3 DNA sequence: TGCGCCAGCAGCTTGGTTTCTACAGGGCAGGCAGGAAACACCATATATTTT. The V call is TRBV5-1, the J call TRBJ1-3; D may be TRBD1 (6 bases). This CDR3 has 17 residues. V lost 0 bases, J lost 4 bases, and 17 bases lay in between. CDR1 SGHRS and CDR2 YFSETQ come from the germline V gene.

This sequence joins TRBV19 and TRBJ1-6, with D hard to call. This CDR3 has 17 amino acids. The V gene's germline CDR1 is LNHDA and CDR2 SQIVND (reference sequence). Trimming removed 0 bases at V and 0 bases at J, with 9 bases between. The chain's CDR3 is CASSIDSKSSYNSPLHF. The CDR3 DNA reads as TGTGCCAGTAGTATAGATTCCAAGAGCTCCTATAATTCACCCCTCCACTTT.

The chain uses TRBV30 and TRBJ1-2; tentative D call: TRBD1 (5 bases). V lost 8 bases and J lost 8, with 18 bases in between. The CDR3 sequence is 12 residues long. The germline V gene encodes CDR1 GTSNPN and CDR2 SVGIG (reference sequence). In nucleotides, the CDR3 is TGTGCCGGTACAGGTTTCTCTCTCGGCTACACCTTC. Translation: CAGTGFSLGYTF. The full variable domain, completed using reference TRBV30 and TRBJ1-2, is SQTIHQWPATLVQPVGSPLSLECTVEGTSNPNLYWYRQAAGRGLQLLFYSVGIGQISSEVPQNLSASRPQDRQFILSSKKLLLSDSGFYLCAGTGFSLGYTFGSGTRLTVV.

The rearrangement links TRBV5-1 to TRBJ2-1; D gene unclear. Trimming shortened V by 0 bases and J by 3 bases, and 10 bases separated the two germline ends. The CDR3 contains 15 residues. Germline assignment: CDR1 SGHRS and CDR2 YFSETQ. The CDR3 nucleotides read TGCGCCAGCAGCTTGGTTACGGGCCGCTACAATGAGCAGTTCTTC. Protein: CASSLVTGRYNEQFF.

The chain carries TRBV7-3 and TRBJ1-4; 9 nucleotides agree with TRBD1. V lost 3 bases, J lost 8 bases, and 7 bases stayed unmatched. The CDR3 loop spans 15 amino acids. Germline CDR1 SGHTA, CDR2 FQGTGA. DNA for the CDR3: TGTGCCAGCAGCTTGACCGGGACAGGGTCCGAAAAACTGTTTTTT. Translated, it gives CASSLTGTGSEKLFF.

The rearrangement uses TRBV7-9 and TRBJ2-5, with 7 bases that match TRBD1. Trimming removed 6 bases from V and 2 bases from J; junction bases left unmatched: 9. This CDR3 contains 15 residues. CDR1 is SEHNR and CDR2 is FQNEAQ in the germline V gene (reference sequence). CDR3 residues: CASSAGQALQETQYF. DNA for the CDR3: TGTGCCAGCAGTGCTGGACAGGCCCTTCAAGAGACCCAGTACTTC.

The rearrangement links TRBV19 to TRBJ2-3, with D possibly TRBD1 on 7 matching bases. Germline V CDR1 and CDR2: LNHDA, SQIVND (reference sequence). V was clipped by 5 bases and J by 6 bases, with 18 bases between them. The CDR3 sequence is 15 residues long. The CDR3 here is CASSLDREALDTQYF. In DNA form, the CDR3 reads TGTGCCAGTAGTCTCGACAGGGAGGCGCTCGATACGCAGTATTTT. Based on the CDR3 plus reference TRBV19 and TRBJ2-3, the full variable domain is DGGITQSPKYLFRKEGQNVTLSCEQNLNHDAMYWYRQDPGQGLRLIYYSQIVNDFQKGDIAEGYSVSREKKESFPLTVTSAQKNPTAFYLCASSLDREALDTQYFGPGTRLTVL.

The V and J genes are TRBV7-9 and TRBJ1-2; possibly TRBD1 for D (6 bases). This CDR3 comprises 15 residues. Between the trimmed V and J ends, which lost 5 bases and 1 base, there was a span of 14 bases. From germline, CDR1 is SEHNR and CDR2 FQNEAQ (reference sequence). CDR3 DNA: TGTGCCAGCAGCCTGGACAGATTCATTAACTATGGCTACACCTTC. Encoded protein: CASSLDRFINYGYTF.

The V and J genes are TRBV28 and TRBJ2-2, with 7 bases identical to TRBD1. The CDR3 is 17 amino acids. Germline V lookup: CDR1 MDHEN, CDR2 SYDVKM. V shed 1 base, J shed 6 bases, and the junction held 11 bases outside the gene matches. In DNA, the CDR3 is TGTGCCAGCAGTTTATTAGAAGGGGGCTTTCGTCCCGGGGAGCTGTTTTTT. Its protein product is CASSLLEGGFRPGELFF.

The gene calls are TRBV5-6 and TRBJ2-2, with D perhaps assigned TRBD1 or TRBD2 (6 bases each). Germline V gives CDR1 SGHDT, CDR2 YYEEEE. The CDR3 runs to 13 residues. The germline V and J ends were trimmed by 2 bases and 6 bases, with 8 bases remaining between them. CDR3 coding DNA: TGTGCCAGCAGCTTCGGGGGCTCCGGGGAGCTGTTTTTT. Its translation is CASSFGGSGELFF.

The chain has TRBV5-1 and TRBJ2-7; the D call may be TRBD1 or TRBD2 (6 bases each). Germline CDR1 reads SGHRS; CDR2 reads YFSETQ. This CDR3 has 16 residues. With 7 bases removed from V and 4 bases from J, the gap between germline ends came to 24 bases. The CDR3 sequence is CASGEGGSSGAYEQYF. In DNA form, the CDR3 reads TGCGCCAGCGGCGAGGGGGGCTCGTCCGGGGCTTACGAGCAGTACTTC.

The chain uses TRBV18 and TRBJ2-7; D is possibly TRBD2 (6 bases). The length of the CDR3 is 13 residues. Germline assignment: CDR1 KGHSH and CDR2 LQKENI. The germline V and J ends were trimmed by 2 bases and 7 bases, with 12 bases remaining between them. The CDR3 is CASSPSGVREQYF. The CDR3 coding sequence is TGTGCCAGCTCACCATCGGGGGTTCGGGAGCAGTACTTC.

The gene calls are TRBV30 and TRBJ1-6, with no clear D. The CDR3 sequence is 13 residues long. In germline, CDR1 is GTSNPN, CDR2 SVGIG (reference sequence). V lost 3 bases, J lost 10 bases, and 13 bases lay in between. The CDR3 DNA reads as TGTGCCTGGAGAAACCACGTAGAGTCACCCCTCCACTTT. The encoded protein is CAWRNHVESPLHF.

CDR3 DNA sequence: TGTGCCAGTAGTATAGTGGGCGGGGGGTCAAATCAGCCCCAGCATTTT. As protein: CASSIVGGGSNQPQHF. The rearrangement uses TRBV19 and TRBJ1-5, with D possibly matching TRBD1 (5 bases). Germline V gene data show CDR1 as LNHDA and CDR2 as SQIVND (reference sequence). Trimming pared 1 base from V and 4 bases from J, leaving 14 bases between. This CDR3 region has 16 residues.

The genes are TRBV11-2 and TRBJ1-2; no firm D call. Germline V gives CDR1 SGHAT, CDR2 FQNNGV. This CDR3 has 13 amino acids. V gave up 5 bases and J gave up 6 bases, with 13 bases separating them. CDR3 nucleotide sequence: TGTGCCAGCAGCCGGACTGAGAGGCATGGCTACACCTTC. Its protein is CASSRTERHGYTF.

V is TRBV28 and J is TRBJ2-2; 8 nucleotides match TRBD2. Trimming at V came to 2 bases and at J to 4 bases, leaving 9 bases not matched to a gene. The CDR3 extends over 17 amino acids. CDR1 and CDR2 (germline): MDHEN, SYDVKM. CDR3 amino acids: CASSLRRGGFVTGELFF. The CDR3 DNA sequence: TGTGCCAGCAGTTTACGTCGCGGGGGGTTTGTCACCGGGGAGCTGTTTTTT.

V usage is TRBV7-6 and J usage is TRBJ1-1; 8 bases align to TRBD1. CDR1 is SGHVS, CDR2 FNYEAQ, per germline. The CDR3 spans 15 residues. The trim removed 5 bases at V and 1 base at J, leaving 6 bases unmatched. The CDR3 DNA is TGTGCCAGCAGCCGACGGACAGGGCCGAACACTGAAGCTTTCTTT. This encodes CASSRRTGPNTEAFF. Combining the CDR3 with reference TRBV7-6 and TRBJ1-1 gives the whole variable domain GAGVSQSPRYKVTKRGQDVALRCDPISGHVSLYWYRQALGQGPEFLTYFNYEAQQDKSGLPNDRFSAERPEGSISTLTIQRTEQRDSAMYRCASSRRTGPNTEAFFGQGTRLTVV.

The rearrangement uses TRBV7-9 and TRBJ1-3; a weak D match, TRBD1 (6 bases). Trimming pared 1 base from V and 9 bases from J, leaving 10 bases between. The germline CDR1 and CDR2 sequences are SEHNR and FQNEAQ (reference sequence). This CDR3 is 13 amino acids long. The chain's CDR3 is CASSLVGAVTIYF. In DNA, the CDR3 is TGTGCCAGCAGCTTAGTGGGGGCAGTCACCATATATTTT.

The genes are TRBV28 and TRBJ2-1, with D tentatively TRBD1 (6 bases). This CDR3 comprises 14 residues. Trimming stripped 4 bases from V and 4 bases from J, with 11 bases between. Germline V lookup: CDR1 MDHEN, CDR2 SYDVKM. CDR3 region: CASSWDTFYNEQFF. Here the CDR3 DNA reads TGTGCCAGCAGTTGGGACACCTTTTACAATGAGCAGTTCTTC.

Only one count was recorded for this clone. The J gene is TRBJ1-4, the V gene TRBV9; TRBD1 aligns across 9 bases. The junction had 3 bases not matched to a gene; V was cut back by 3 bases and J by 6 bases. From germline, CDR1 is SGDLS and CDR2 YYNGEE. The length of the CDR3 is 14 residues. The CDR3 sequence is CASSARQGDEKLFF. The CDR3 nucleotides are TGTGCCAGCAGCGCCCGACAGGGGGATGAAAAACTGTTTTTT.